These 7 T cell receptor beta chains share one sample of origin, sequenced in a study of blood T cell repertoires in COVID-19. Here immunoSEQ multiplex PCR was the method, and the copy in TCRdb shows in-frame clones only, minus some. The data show roughly 70,000 clones, around 88% seen once. The sequenced material came from peripheral blood. The source is a woman older than 75 with acute or convalescent COVID-19.

There are a few counts of this clone. The chain employs TRBV27 and TRBJ2-7, with D possibly TRBD2 on 5 matching bases. Germline values: CDR1 MNHEY, CDR2 SMNVEV (reference sequence). V was cut by 4 bases and J by 5 bases, with 6 bases left in between. There are 11 residues in the CDR3. CDR3 sequence: CASSSGDEQYF. The CDR3 DNA reads as TGTGCCAGCAGTTCCGGGGACGAGCAGTACTTC.

This clone has more than one count but fewer than ten. The chain recombines TRBV28 with TRBJ1-5, with D possibly TRBD1 on 6 matching bases. There are 15 residues in the CDR3. CDR1 and CDR2 (germline): MDHEN, SYDVKM. The V gene lost 5 bases and the J gene lost 1 base, with 12 bases spanning the gap. The CDR3 loop reads CASSPRGGSNQPQHF. CDR3 bases: TGTGCCAGCAGTCCCCGAGGGGGAAGCAATCAGCCCCAGCATTTT. Together with reference TRBV28 and TRBJ1-5, the CDR3 gives the full variable domain: DVKVTQSSRYLVKRTGEKVFLECVQDMDHENMFWYRQDPGLGLRLIYFSYDVKMKEKGDIPEGYSVSREKKERFSLILESASTNQTSMYLCASSPRGGSNQPQHFGDGTRLSIL.

This sequence joins TRBV24-1 and TRBJ2-1; TRBD2 matches at 10 bases. The CDR3 covers 13 residues. CDR1 is KGHDR, CDR2 SFDVKD, per germline. The V gene end was trimmed by 9 bases and the J gene end by 9 bases; junction bases not matched to a gene: 7. CDR3: CATESGRVGEQFF. CDR3 DNA: TGTGCCACCGAGAGCGGGAGGGTGGGTGAGCAGTTCTTC.

The chain links TRBV4-2 to TRBJ2-4; TRBD2 matches at 8 bases. Germline CDR1 LGHNA, CDR2 YNFKEQ. V gave up 0 bases and J gave up 4 bases; unmatched junction bases: 5. CDR3 length: 16 residues. The DNA for the CDR3 is TGTGCCAGCAGCCAAGATATTAGCGGGGCAAAAAACATTCAGTACTTC. This codes for CASSQDISGAKNIQYF.

The chain links TRBV19 to TRBJ1-5; 7 bases match TRBD1. J gave up 1 base and V 3 bases, and 9 bases lay outside the gene matches. CDR3 length: 17 amino acids. CDR1 LNHDA and CDR2 SQIVND come from the germline V gene (reference sequence). In DNA, the CDR3 is TGTGCCAGTAGTATCAGGTCCTCAGGGGGGAGCAATCAGCCCCAGCATTTT. This codes for CASSIRSSGGSNQPQHF.

This chain uses TRBV24-1 with TRBJ2-7; 10 bases match TRBD2. Germline lookup yields CDR1 KGHDR and CDR2 SFDVKD. Losses at the gene ends were 8 bases for V and 3 bases for J; bases not matched to a gene: 12. CDR3 length: 16 residues. The CDR3 here is CATMALAGTTHYEQYF. For the CDR3, the DNA is TGTGCCACCATGGCACTAGCGGGAACCACCCACTACGAGCAGTACTTC.

V is TRBV7-9 and J is TRBJ1-2; 9 bases match TRBD1. V lost 6 bases, J lost 4 bases, and 9 bases stayed unmatched. Germline V gene sequence: CDR1 SEHNR, CDR2 FQNEAQ (reference sequence). This CDR3 region has 15 residues. The CDR3: CASSFTGGGSYGYTF. CDR3 DNA: TGTGCCAGCAGTTTTACAGGGGGCGGGAGCTATGGCTACACCTTC.